Listed here is a single T cell receptor beta chain. Its antigen is currently unknown. The source of the sample is a study of cytomegalovirus exposure and HLA in healthy donors. Study-level points and caveats: Some segments of the V type, notably TRBV6-2 and TRBV6-3, were excluded as indistinguishable. The listing of approximately 160 TCR beta chains classed them as cytomegalovirus-associated.

The study ran its PCR with 60 Vbeta and 13 Jbeta primers. TCRdb's copy holds only in-frame clones and misses some; the assay was immunoSEQ multiplex PCR. This listing includes about 140,000 clones. The CDR3 has 19 residues. Germline assignment: CDR1 SGHTA and CDR2 FQGNSA. The ends lost 0 bases at V and 3 bases at J; junction bases unmatched: 11. The V gene is TRBV7-2, the J gene TRBJ2-3, with 11 bases identical to TRBD1. This clonotype was obtained from a woman aged 18 to 35 in good health and CMV-seronegative. The sequenced sample was PBMCs. The CDR3 loop reads CASSLAPSWTGGATDTQYF. Written as DNA, the CDR3 is TGTGCCAGCAGCTTAGCACCCTCATGGACAGGGGGCGCAACAGATACGCAGTATTTT.